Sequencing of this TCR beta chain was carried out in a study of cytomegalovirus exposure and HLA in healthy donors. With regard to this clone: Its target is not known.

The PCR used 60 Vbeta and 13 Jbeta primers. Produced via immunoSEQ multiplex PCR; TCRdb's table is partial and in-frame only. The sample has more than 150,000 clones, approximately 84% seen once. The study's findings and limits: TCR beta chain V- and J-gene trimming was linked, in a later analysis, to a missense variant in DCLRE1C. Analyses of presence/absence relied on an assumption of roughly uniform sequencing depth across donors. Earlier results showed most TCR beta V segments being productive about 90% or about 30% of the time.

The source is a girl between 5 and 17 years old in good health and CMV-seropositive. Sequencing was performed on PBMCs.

CDR3 in DNA: TGTGCCTCAGGGGTTTCAGGAAACACCATATATTTT. The encoded protein is CASGVSGNTIYF. This sequence joins TRBV19 and TRBJ1-3, with D perhaps TRBD1 (6 bases). V lost 11 bases and J lost 4, with 12 bases in between. Germline loops: CDR1 LNHDA, CDR2 SQIVND (reference sequence). The CDR3 is 12 amino acids.